These 29 T cell receptor beta chains came from one sample sequenced in a study of T cell responses to AZD1222 COVID-19 vaccine. Produced via immunoSEQ multiplex PCR; TCRdb's table is partial and in-frame only. The table shows more than 95,000 clones, with 80% to 90% occurring only once. Sequencing was performed on peripheral blood, taken on day 0 of MenACWY control vaccination. The source is an adult in good health.

The rearrangement joins TRBV28 to TRBJ1-2; D uncertain. Deletions cut 5 bases from V and 5 bases from J, with 18 bases between. The V gene's germline CDR1 is MDHEN and CDR2 SYDVKM. The CDR3 sequence is 15 residues long. Here the CDR3 reads CASSTPGSGDYGYTF. DNA for the CDR3: TGTGCCAGCAGTACCCCCGGGTCCGGGGATTATGGCTACACCTTC.

This chain connects TRBV4-2 to TRBJ2-1; no clear D gene. The length of the CDR3 is 16 residues. The germline V and J ends were trimmed by 3 bases and 2 bases, with 14 bases remaining between them. Germline CDR1 and CDR2: LGHNA and YNFKEQ. CDR3 sequence: CASSQALRRTYNEQFF. CDR3 sequence (DNA): TGTGCCAGCAGCCAGGCTTTGCGCCGTACCTACAATGAGCAGTTCTTC.

J is TRBJ2-3 and V is TRBV5-1; TRBD2 matches 13 bases. Germline CDR1 is SGHRS and CDR2 is YFSETQ. The junction had 6 bases not matched to a gene; V was cut back by 4 bases and J by 1 base. The CDR3 loop spans 17 amino acids. CDR3 in DNA: TGCGCCAGCAGCCCGCCCGGACTAGCGGGGGGCACAGATACGCAGTATTTT. Its protein product is CASSPPGLAGGTDTQYF.

The chain uses TRBV19 and TRBJ1-1, with TRBD1 as a possible D gene (5 bases). This CDR3 is 15 amino acids long. The V and J ends lost 2 bases and 0 bases respectively, with 10 bases between them. Per the germline V gene, CDR1 is LNHDA and CDR2 is SQIVND (reference sequence). CDR3 nucleotide sequence: TGTGCCAGTAGTATACAGGGCAGAATGAACACTGAAGCTTTCTTT. It encodes CASSIQGRMNTEAFF.

The chain joins TRBV24-1 to TRBJ1-4, with TRBD1 identical over 9 bases. This CDR3 comprises 17 residues. J was trimmed by 6 bases and V by 4 bases; bases with no gene match: 11. Germline CDR1 KGHDR, CDR2 SFDVKD. The CDR3 sequence is CATSDRRQGGGDEKLFF. The CDR3 DNA follows: TGTGCCACCAGTGACAGAAGACAGGGGGGTGGCGATGAAAAACTGTTTTTT.

This clone showed up just once. The chain employs TRBV11-2 and TRBJ1-1; D ambiguous. Germline V gives CDR1 SGHAT, CDR2 FQNNGV. V was trimmed by 5 bases and J by 1 base, leaving 17 bases between them. This CDR3 comprises 16 residues. The CDR3 loop reads CASSPHPGMANTEAFF. DNA of the CDR3: TGTGCCAGCAGCCCACACCCCGGGATGGCGAACACTGAAGCTTTCTTT.

This rearrangement joins TRBV9 to TRBJ2-2, with TRBD2 matching 8 bases. The V segment lost 2 bases and the J segment 3 bases; nucleotides outside the gene matches: 3. CDR3 length equals 15 residues. The germline V gene has CDR1 SGDLS and CDR2 YYNGEE. CDR3 sequence (DNA): TGTGCCAGCAGCGTGTCGGGACTAGACACCGGGGAGCTGTTTTTT. Its translation is CASSVSGLDTGELFF.

The chain recombines TRBV2 with TRBJ2-3, with unresolved D. The CDR3 extends over 15 amino acids. V was clipped by 0 bases and J by 2 bases, with 9 bases between them. Germline V gene data show CDR1 as SNHLY and CDR2 as FYNNEI. The CDR3 nucleotides are TGTGCCAGCAGTGAAGCTATGGGAAACACAGATACGCAGTATTTT. It is translated as CASSEAMGNTDTQYF.

This clone occurred once. The chain joins TRBV15 to TRBJ2-7; a possible D gene is TRBD2 (7 bases). Germline V gene lookup returns CDR1 LNHNV and CDR2 YYDKDF (reference sequence). The CDR3 consists of 13 residues. Trimming took 5 bases from V and 7 from J, leaving 15 bases between them. The CDR3 loop reads CATSSTRGAEQYF. The CDR3 DNA follows: TGTGCCACCAGCTCGACCCGGGGGGCTGAGCAGTACTTC.

The chain has TRBV18 and TRBJ2-2, with 8 bases aligning to TRBD1. The germline gives CDR1 KGHSH, CDR2 LQKENI. J gave up 3 bases and V 0 bases, and 3 bases lay outside the gene matches. There are 16 residues in the CDR3. The CDR3 protein is CASSPPQGADTGELFF. CDR3 coding DNA: TGTGCCAGCTCACCACCTCAGGGGGCGGACACCGGGGAGCTGTTTTTT.

The chain recombines TRBV18 with TRBJ1-5; unclear D gene. The CDR3 consists of 14 residues. Looked up from germline, CDR1 is KGHSH and CDR2 is LQKENI. Trimming pared 4 bases from V and 5 bases from J, leaving 12 bases between. The CDR3 region is CASSQDTLHQPQHF. DNA for the CDR3: TGTGCCAGCTCACAAGACACCCTCCATCAGCCCCAGCATTTT.

In its sample, this clone was seen once. The chain uses TRBV9 and TRBJ1-4, with a tentative D call TRBD1 (5 bases). Trimming left V 3 bases short and J 8 bases short, with 20 bases between. The germline gives CDR1 SGDLS, CDR2 YYNGEE. The CDR3 extends over 16 amino acids. This chain's CDR3 is CASSATEGRVGEKLFF. In nucleotides, the CDR3 is TGTGCCAGCAGCGCCACCGAGGGGAGGGTTGGGGAAAAACTGTTTTTT.

This chain uses TRBV10-3 with TRBJ1-6; no firm D call. Germline V lookup: CDR1 ENHRY, CDR2 SYGVKD. The length of the CDR3 is 15 residues. V lost 6 bases and J 5 bases, leaving 14 bases between the germline ends. DNA of the CDR3: TGTGCCATCAGAGGGCCTGGGAGCGATAATTCACCCCTCCACTTT. Translating it yields CAIRGPGSDNSPLHF.

This chain connects TRBV4-1 to TRBJ1-3; 10 bases are a match to TRBD1. The J segment lost 0 bases and the V segment lost 0 bases, leaving 2 bases of the junction unmatched. The CDR3 sequence is 17 residues long. The germline V gene has CDR1 MGHRA and CDR2 YSYEKL. CDR3 nucleotides: TGCGCCAGCAGCCAAGACGACAGGGGGCACTCTGGAAACACCATATATTTT. This gives the protein CASSQDDRGHSGNTIYF.

Turning to this clone: This same CDR3 is encoded by further DNA sequences in the sample. The V and J genes are TRBV7-6 and TRBJ2-5; 11 positions match TRBD2. Germline lookup yields CDR1 SGHVS and CDR2 FNYEAQ. CDR3 length equals 16 residues. J was trimmed by 4 bases and V by 4 bases; bases with no gene match: 8. The CDR3 here is CASSSLAGGPGETQYF. The CDR3 nucleotides are TGTGCCAGCAGCTCCTTAGCGGGGGGGCCGGGAGAGACCCAGTACTTC.

The gene calls are TRBV4-3 and TRBJ1-2, with 7 positions matching TRBD1. V gave up 4 bases and J gave up 5 bases; unmatched junction bases: 4. CDR1 is LGHNA and CDR2 is YSLEER in the germline V gene. The CDR3 has 13 residues. This chain's CDR3 is CASSPGTAYGYTF. In nucleotides, the CDR3 is TGCGCCAGCAGCCCCGGGACAGCTTATGGCTACACCTTC.

The rearrangement uses TRBV11-2 and TRBJ2-7; weak D call: TRBD1 (5 bases). The V gene's germline CDR1 is SGHAT and CDR2 FQNNGV. Trimming took off 5 bases at V and 6 bases at J, with 14 bases between the two ends. CDR3 length: 13 residues. As DNA, the CDR3 is TGTGCCAGCAGCCCCCAGCCCAGGGTCGAGCAGTACTTC. Its translation is CASSPQPRVEQYF. Full variable domain (missing parts from reference TRBV11-2 and TRBJ2-7): EAGVAQSPRYKIIEKRQSVAFWCNPISGHATLYWYQQILGQGPKLLIQFQNNGVVDDSQLPKDRFSAERLKGVDSTLKIQPAKLEDSAVYLCASSPQPRVEQYFGPGTRLTVT.

This clone has only one observation. V and J are TRBV28 and TRBJ1-1; D is possibly TRBD1 (5 bases). V lost 3 bases and J 0 bases, leaving 20 bases between the germline ends. Germline CDR1 reads MDHEN; CDR2 reads SYDVKM. The CDR3 covers 18 residues. The CDR3 sequence: CASSLTYNLGLLNTEAFF. In DNA form, the CDR3 reads TGTGCCAGCAGTTTGACCTACAACCTGGGACTCCTGAACACTGAAGCTTTCTTT.

This clone was recorded only once. The chain uses TRBV5-1 and TRBJ2-7; D not resolved. Germline lookup yields CDR1 SGHRS and CDR2 YFSETQ. With 4 bases removed from V and 6 bases from J, the gap between germline ends came to 14 bases. The CDR3 is 13 residues long. CDR3 residues: CASSPEIRSEQYF. CDR3 DNA: TGCGCCAGCAGCCCGGAGATCAGGTCCGAGCAGTACTTC.

This clone appeared once. The gene calls are TRBV7-3 and TRBJ2-5; no clear D. This CDR3 comprises 15 residues. Trimming shortened V by 1 base and J by 5 bases, and 14 bases separated the two germline ends. The germline V gene encodes CDR1 SGHTA and CDR2 FQGTGA. Here the CDR3 DNA reads TGTGCCAGCAGCTTAATCGGTGGTGGCGATGAGACCCAGTACTTC. Translating gives CASSLIGGGDETQYF.

CDR3 DNA sequence: TGTGCTTGTTTCCGGGACATTGGTTCTGGAAACACCATATATTTT. Translating gives CACFRDIGSGNTIYF. The J gene is TRBJ1-3, the V gene TRBV6-5, with D possibly being TRBD1 (6 bases). This CDR3 region has 15 residues. Germline V lookup: CDR1 MNHEY, CDR2 SVGAGI.

The chain links TRBV24-1 to TRBJ2-7; D not resolved. The V end lost 8 bases, the J end lost 2 bases, and 6 bases lay between the germline ends. The CDR3 totals 11 residues. CDR1 KGHDR and CDR2 SFDVKD come from the germline V gene. CDR3 residues: CATKTAYEQYF. The CDR3 DNA reads TGTGCCACCAAGACGGCCTACGAGCAGTACTTC.

The V gene is TRBV6-5, the J gene TRBJ1-4; D not resolved. Germline values: CDR1 MNHEY, CDR2 SVGAGI. The length of the CDR3 is 16 residues. V lost 2 bases and J lost 5, with 15 bases in between. CDR3 DNA sequence: TGTGCCAGCAGTTACCCCCTCGCGCTTTTAAATGAAAAACTGTTTTTT. Amino acids: CASSYPLALLNEKLFF.

V is TRBV7-9 and J is TRBJ2-2; TRBD1 aligns across 12 bases. This CDR3 has 17 residues. Per germline, CDR1 SEHNR and CDR2 FQNEAQ (reference sequence). The V gene end was trimmed by 7 bases and the J gene end by 7 bases; junction bases not matched to a gene: 13. CDR3 coding DNA: TGTGCCAGCACCGCGACCGGGACAGGGGGCGAGGTCGGGGAGCTGTTTTTT. Its protein product is CASTATGTGGEVGELFF.

The V gene is TRBV21-1, the J gene TRBJ2-4; TRBD2, as called in the table, went unchecked against the DNA. TRBV21-1 is assigned pseudogene status. The CDR3 has 16 residues. Written as DNA, the CDR3 is TGTGCCAGCAGCAAAGGGGGAGGGTCGGCCAAAAACATTCAGTACTTC. This translates into CASSKGGGSAKNIQYF.

This CDR3 reads CATSRDPRGPETQYF. The CDR3 bases are TGTGCCACCAGCAGAGACCCCAGGGGGCCTGAGACCCAGTACTTC. The V call is TRBV15, the J call TRBJ2-5; 8 bases are a match to TRBD1. Looked up from germline, CDR1 is LNHNV and CDR2 is YYDKDF (reference sequence). This CDR3 spans 15 amino acids. V shed 0 bases and J 5 bases; nucleotides not matched to a gene: 5.

The chain links TRBV27 to TRBJ1-2; weak D call: TRBD1 (6 bases). The germline CDR1 and CDR2 sequences are MNHEY and SMNVEV (reference sequence). Trimming cost V 4 bases and J 5 bases, with 26 bases left between them. The CDR3 loop spans 18 amino acids. The CDR3 protein is CASSSFGGPGLGDYGYTF. In DNA form, the CDR3 reads TGTGCCAGCAGTTCGTTTGGGGGGCCGGGATTGGGCGATTATGGCTACACCTTC.

V is TRBV19 and J is TRBJ2-7; a possible D gene is TRBD1 (6 bases). In germline, CDR1 is LNHDA, CDR2 SQIVND (reference sequence). This CDR3 has 14 residues. V was cut by 3 bases and J by 2 bases, with 11 bases left in between. This CDR3 reads CASSITGTPYEQYF. The CDR3 bases are TGTGCCAGTAGTATCACAGGGACCCCCTACGAGCAGTACTTC.

This clone was seen once. The chain uses TRBV5-8 and TRBJ1-6; no firm D call. The CDR3 loop spans 14 amino acids. Trimming cost V 4 bases and J 5 bases, with 10 bases left between them. Looked up from germline, CDR1 is SGHTS and CDR2 is YDEGEE. Here the CDR3 reads CASSTWNNNSPLHF. DNA of the CDR3: TGTGCCAGCAGCACCTGGAATAATAATTCACCCCTCCACTTT. Supplemented by reference TRBV5-8 and TRBJ1-6, the full variable domain reads EAGVTQSPTHLIKTRGQQATLRCSPISGHTSVYWYQQALGLGLQFLLWYDEGEERNRGNFPPRFSGRQFPNYSSELNVNALELEDSALYLCASSTWNNNSPLHFGNGTRLTVT.